A single sample is the source of the 12 T cell receptor beta chains below, sequenced in a study of cytomegalovirus exposure and HLA in healthy donors. PCR amplification relied on 60 Vbeta primers (plus 13 Jbeta primers). Assay: immunoSEQ multiplex PCR; the TCRdb copy retains only in-frame clones and omits some. The sample consists of about 130,000 clones, 60% to 80% of them appearing once. The specimen was PBMCs. These receptors were obtained from a man aged 50 or older in good health and CMV-seronegative.

This chain connects TRBV11-2 to TRBJ2-5; 14 bases are a match to TRBD2. The CDR3 has 17 amino acids. The junction had 11 bases not matched to a gene; V was cut back by 4 bases and J by 7 bases. CDR1 and CDR2 (germline): SGHAT, FQNNGV. The CDR3 region is CASSSGGTSGRQGTQYF. The CDR3 region has the DNA TGTGCCAGCAGCTCGGGGGGGACTAGCGGGAGACAGGGGACCCAGTACTTC.

The genes are TRBV9 and TRBJ2-3; 8 bases map to TRBD1. Germline V lookup: CDR1 SGDLS, CDR2 YYNGEE. V was pared by 3 bases and J by 1 base, with 4 bases of the junction left unmatched. This CDR3 has 15 amino acids. The CDR3 protein is CASSAQGVGTDTQYF. The CDR3 nucleotides read TGTGCCAGCAGCGCACAGGGGGTGGGCACAGATACGCAGTATTTT.

This clone was seen only once. The V gene is TRBV19, the J gene TRBJ1-1; no definite D call. Trimming left V 6 bases short and J 3 bases short, with 14 bases between. CDR1 and CDR2 from the germline V gene are LNHDA and SQIVND (reference sequence). The CDR3 sequence is 14 residues long. In DNA, the CDR3 is TGTGCCAGTAGGCCAGGAGGGAAGGACACTGAAGCTTTCTTT. It translates to CASRPGGKDTEAFF.

This clone was picked up a small number of times. The chain links TRBV5-1 to TRBJ1-4; perhaps TRBD1 as D (5 bases). The germline V gene encodes CDR1 SGHRS and CDR2 YFSETQ. Trimming cost V 0 bases and J 0 bases, with 6 bases left between them. This CDR3 is built from 15 residues. The CDR3 spells CASSLAGSTNEKLFF. The CDR3, as DNA: TGCGCCAGCAGCTTGGCAGGGTCAACTAATGAAAAACTGTTTTTT. Filled out from reference TRBV5-1 and TRBJ1-4, the complete variable domain reads KAGVTQTPRYLIKTRGQQVTLSCSPISGHRSVSWYQQTPGQGLQFLFEYFSETQRNKGNFPGRFSGRQFSNSRSEMNVSTLELGDSALYLCASSLAGSTNEKLFFGSGTQLSVL.

This clone was picked up one time. This sequence joins TRBV5-1 and TRBJ2-3; 10 bases map to TRBD2. CDR3 size: 15 residues. Germline values: CDR1 SGHRS, CDR2 YFSETQ. V was clipped by 4 bases and J by 1 base; unmatched bases: 3. The DNA for the CDR3 is TGCGCCAGCAGCGTGGGACTAGCGCGCACAGATACGCAGTATTTT. Translation gives CASSVGLARTDTQYF.

The V call is TRBV29-1, the J call TRBJ2-1; a weak D match, TRBD1 (5 bases). The CDR3 spans 13 residues. CDR1 SQVTM and CDR2 ANQGSEA come from the germline V gene. With 7 bases removed from V and 6 bases from J, the gap between germline ends came to 16 bases. The DNA of the CDR3 is TGCAGCGACCTAGTAAGTGGGGCCAATGAGCAGTTCTTC. It translates to CSDLVSGANEQFF.

V gene TRBV7-2 combines with J gene TRBJ2-1; possibly TRBD1 for D (5 bases). Germline values: CDR1 SGHTA, CDR2 FQGNSA. Trimming pared 1 base from V and 4 bases from J, leaving 17 bases between. The CDR3 spans 17 residues. The CDR3 reads CASSLDLGAALYNEQFF. In DNA form, the CDR3 reads TGTGCCAGCAGCTTAGACCTTGGGGCCGCGCTATACAATGAGCAGTTCTTC.

This rearrangement joins TRBV29-1 to TRBJ2-1; TRBD2 might be the D (5 bases). The CDR3 consists of 15 residues. V was cut by 6 bases and J by 0 bases, with 15 bases left in between. Germline V lookup: CDR1 SQVTM, CDR2 ANQGSEA. The CDR3 loop is CSVSAGSSSYNEQFF. The DNA for the CDR3 is TGCAGCGTCTCCGCGGGCAGCAGCTCCTACAATGAGCAGTTCTTC.

The chain combines TRBV10-3 with TRBJ1-1; D gene unclear. Trimming removed 6 bases from V and 1 base from J, with 6 bases in between. This CDR3 has 12 amino acids. Germline assignment: CDR1 ENHRY and CDR2 SYGVKD. The CDR3 DNA is TGTGCCATCAGAGACTCGAACACTGAAGCTTTCTTT. This encodes CAIRDSNTEAFF.

This clone was picked up a small number of times. This sequence joins TRBV28 and TRBJ2-1; 9 positions agree with TRBD2. From germline, CDR1 is MDHEN and CDR2 SYDVKM. The CDR3 has 17 residues. Trimming at V came to 4 bases and at J to 0 bases, leaving 7 bases not matched to a gene. The CDR3 here is CASSSPGLASSYNEQFF. The CDR3 nucleotides read TGTGCCAGCAGTTCACCTGGACTAGCGAGCTCCTACAATGAGCAGTTCTTC. The complete variable domain, with remaining parts taken from reference TRBV28 and TRBJ2-1, reads DVKVTQSSRYLVKRTGEKVFLECVQDMDHENMFWYRQDPGLGLRLIYFSYDVKMKEKGDIPEGYSVSREKKERFSLILESASTNQTSMYLCASSSPGLASSYNEQFFGPGTRLTVL.

This clone has more than one count but fewer than ten. This rearrangement joins TRBV5-5 to TRBJ1-1; D gene ambiguous. Trimming cost V 2 bases and J 0 bases, with 8 bases left between them. CDR3 length: 14 residues. Germline V CDR1 and CDR2: SGHKS, YYEKEE (reference sequence). The CDR3 loop reads CASSFQRMNTEAFF. For the CDR3, the DNA is TGTGCCAGCAGCTTTCAGCGAATGAACACTGAAGCTTTCTTT.

The chain is built from TRBV5-6 and TRBJ2-4; 7 bases line up with TRBD2. Germline CDR1 is SGHDT and CDR2 is YYEEEE. The ends lost 4 bases at V and 1 base at J; junction bases unmatched: 11. The CDR3 has 17 residues. The CDR3 DNA is TGTGCCAGCAGCGTACCGGGACTAAAGGACGCCAAAAACATTCAGTACTTC. This sequence encodes CASSVPGLKDAKNIQYF.